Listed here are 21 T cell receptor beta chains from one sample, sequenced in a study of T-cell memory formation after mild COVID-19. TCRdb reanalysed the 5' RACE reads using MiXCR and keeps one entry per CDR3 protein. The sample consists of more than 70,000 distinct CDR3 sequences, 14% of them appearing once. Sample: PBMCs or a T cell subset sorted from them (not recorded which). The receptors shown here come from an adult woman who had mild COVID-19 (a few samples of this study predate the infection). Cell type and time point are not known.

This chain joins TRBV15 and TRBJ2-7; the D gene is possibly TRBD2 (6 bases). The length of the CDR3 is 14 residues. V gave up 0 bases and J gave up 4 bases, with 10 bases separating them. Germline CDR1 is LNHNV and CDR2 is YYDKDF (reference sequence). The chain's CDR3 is CATSRDLEGYEQYF. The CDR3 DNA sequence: TGTGCCACCAGCAGAGATTTGGAGGGGTACGAGCAGTACTTC.

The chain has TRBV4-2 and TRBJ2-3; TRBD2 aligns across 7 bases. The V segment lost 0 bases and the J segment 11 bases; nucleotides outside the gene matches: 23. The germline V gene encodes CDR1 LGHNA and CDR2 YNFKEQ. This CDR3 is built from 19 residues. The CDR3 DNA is TGTGCCAGCAGCCAAGATGATGGGAGTCTAGCGGAGGGCTTTGTAGGGCAGTATTTT. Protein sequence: CASSQDDGSLAEGFVGQYF.

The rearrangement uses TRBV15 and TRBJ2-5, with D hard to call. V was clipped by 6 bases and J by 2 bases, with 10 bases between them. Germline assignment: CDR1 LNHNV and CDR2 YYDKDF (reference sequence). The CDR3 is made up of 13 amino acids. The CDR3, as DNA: TGTGCCACCAGAGCAAGGTCACAAGAGACCCAGTACTTC. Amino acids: CATRARSQETQYF.

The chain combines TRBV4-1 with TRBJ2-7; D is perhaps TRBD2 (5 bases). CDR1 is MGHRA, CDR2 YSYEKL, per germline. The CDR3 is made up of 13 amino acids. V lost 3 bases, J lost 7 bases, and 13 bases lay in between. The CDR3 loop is CASSHPGVLEQYF. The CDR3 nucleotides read TGCGCCAGCAGCCACCCCGGGGTCCTGGAGCAGTACTTC.

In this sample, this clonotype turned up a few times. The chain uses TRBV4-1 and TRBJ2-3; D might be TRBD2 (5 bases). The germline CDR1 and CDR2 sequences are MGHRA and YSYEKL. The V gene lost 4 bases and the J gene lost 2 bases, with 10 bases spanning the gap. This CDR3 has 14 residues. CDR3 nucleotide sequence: TGCGCCAGCAGCCCGAGCGGATTCACAGATACGCAGTATTTT. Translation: CASSPSGFTDTQYF.

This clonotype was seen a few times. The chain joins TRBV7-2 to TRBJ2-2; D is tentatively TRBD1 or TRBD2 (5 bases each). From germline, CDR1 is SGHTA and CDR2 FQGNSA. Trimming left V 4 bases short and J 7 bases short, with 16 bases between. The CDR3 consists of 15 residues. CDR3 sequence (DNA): TGTGCCAGCAGCTCCACCGGGACCTACGACGGGGAGCTGTTTTTT. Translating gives CASSSTGTYDGELFF.

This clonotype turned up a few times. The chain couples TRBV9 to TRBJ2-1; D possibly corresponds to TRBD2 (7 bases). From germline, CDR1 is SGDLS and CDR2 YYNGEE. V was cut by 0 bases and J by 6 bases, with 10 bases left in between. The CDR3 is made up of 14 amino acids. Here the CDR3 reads CASSVDGGLNEQFF. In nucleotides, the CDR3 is TGTGCCAGCAGCGTAGACGGGGGGCTCAATGAGCAGTTCTTC.

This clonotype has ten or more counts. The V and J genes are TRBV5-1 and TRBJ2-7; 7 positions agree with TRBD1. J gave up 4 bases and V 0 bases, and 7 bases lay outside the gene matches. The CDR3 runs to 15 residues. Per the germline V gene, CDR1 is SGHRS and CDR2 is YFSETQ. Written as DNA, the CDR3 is TGCGCCAGCAGCTTGGACCGGACAGGCGGATACGAGCAGTACTTC. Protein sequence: CASSLDRTGGYEQYF. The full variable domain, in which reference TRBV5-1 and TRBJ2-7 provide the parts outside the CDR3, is KAGVTQTPRYLIKTRGQQVTLSCSPISGHRSVSWYQQTPGQGLQFLFEYFSETQRNKGNFPGRFSGRQFSNSRSEMNVSTLELGDSALYLCASSLDRTGGYEQYFGPGTRLTVT.

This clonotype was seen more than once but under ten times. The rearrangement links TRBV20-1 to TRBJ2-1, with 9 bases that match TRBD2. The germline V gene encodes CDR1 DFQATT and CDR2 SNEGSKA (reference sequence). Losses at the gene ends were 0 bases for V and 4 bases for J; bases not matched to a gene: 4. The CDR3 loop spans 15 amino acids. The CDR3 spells CSARDPSGGYNEQFF. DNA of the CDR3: TGCAGTGCTAGAGACCCGAGCGGGGGGTACAATGAGCAGTTCTTC.

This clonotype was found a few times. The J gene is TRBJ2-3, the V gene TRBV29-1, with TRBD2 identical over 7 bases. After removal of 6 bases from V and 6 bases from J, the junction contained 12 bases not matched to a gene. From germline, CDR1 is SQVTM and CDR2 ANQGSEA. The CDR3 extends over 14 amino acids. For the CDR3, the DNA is TGCAGCGTCAAGGGACTACCGAGAGAGGATACGCAGTATTTT. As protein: CSVKGLPREDTQYF.

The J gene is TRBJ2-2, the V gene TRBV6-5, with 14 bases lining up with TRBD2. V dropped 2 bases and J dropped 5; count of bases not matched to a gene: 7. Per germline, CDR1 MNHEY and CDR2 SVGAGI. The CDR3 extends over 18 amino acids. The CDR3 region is CASSYRGLAGGGTGELFF. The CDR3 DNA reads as TGTGCCAGCAGTTACCGAGGACTAGCGGGAGGAGGGACCGGGGAGCTGTTTTTT.

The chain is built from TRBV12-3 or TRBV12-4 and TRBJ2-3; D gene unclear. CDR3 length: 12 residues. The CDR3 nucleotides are TGTCTGATTCAATGGGCCGAAGATACGCAGTATTTT. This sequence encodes CLIQWAEDTQYF.

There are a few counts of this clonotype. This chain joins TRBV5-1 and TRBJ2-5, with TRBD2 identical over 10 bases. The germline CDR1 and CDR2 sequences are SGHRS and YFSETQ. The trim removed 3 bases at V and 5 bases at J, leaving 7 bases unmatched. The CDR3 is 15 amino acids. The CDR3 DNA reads TGCGCCAGCAGCTCAGGACTAGCGGTTTACGAGACCCAGTACTTC. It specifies CASSSGLAVYETQYF.

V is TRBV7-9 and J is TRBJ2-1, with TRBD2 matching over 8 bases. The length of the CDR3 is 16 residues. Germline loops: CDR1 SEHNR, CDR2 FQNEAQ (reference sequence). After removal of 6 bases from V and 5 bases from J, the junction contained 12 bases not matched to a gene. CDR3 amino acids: CASRILGAGGNNEQFF. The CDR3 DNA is TGTGCCAGCAGAATCCTAGGCGCGGGAGGTAACAATGAGCAGTTCTTC.

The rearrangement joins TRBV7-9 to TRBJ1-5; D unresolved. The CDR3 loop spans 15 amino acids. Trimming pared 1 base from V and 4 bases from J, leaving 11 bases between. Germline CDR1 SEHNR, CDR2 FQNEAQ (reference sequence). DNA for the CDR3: TGTGCCAGCAGCTTAGGGGCGTATACGAATCAGCCCCAGCATTTT. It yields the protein CASSLGAYTNQPQHF.

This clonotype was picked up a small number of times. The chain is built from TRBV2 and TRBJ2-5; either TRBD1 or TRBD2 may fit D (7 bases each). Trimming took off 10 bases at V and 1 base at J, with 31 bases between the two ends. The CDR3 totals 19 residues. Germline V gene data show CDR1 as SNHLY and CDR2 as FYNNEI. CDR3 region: CATLGGDSYVSLSQETQYF. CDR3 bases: TGTGCCACCCTTGGGGGGGACAGTTATGTTTCCCTCTCCCAAGAGACCCAGTACTTC.

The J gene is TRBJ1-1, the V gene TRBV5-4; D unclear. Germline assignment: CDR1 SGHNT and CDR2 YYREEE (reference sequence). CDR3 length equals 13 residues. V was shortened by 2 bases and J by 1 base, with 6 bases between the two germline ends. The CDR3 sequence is CASSFVGNTEAFF. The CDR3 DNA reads TGTGCCAGCAGCTTTGTCGGGAACACTGAAGCTTTCTTT.

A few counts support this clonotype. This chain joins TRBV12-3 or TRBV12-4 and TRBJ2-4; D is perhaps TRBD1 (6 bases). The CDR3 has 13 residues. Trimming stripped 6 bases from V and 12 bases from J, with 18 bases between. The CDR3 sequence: CASRSILQGSQYF. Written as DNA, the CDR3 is TGTGCCAGCAGGTCAATACTACAGGGTTCTCAGTACTTC.

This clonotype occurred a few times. CDR3 loop: CATSDLQGTDNEQFF. The CDR3 region has the DNA TGTGCCACCAGTGATTTGCAAGGGACGGACAATGAGCAGTTCTTC. This rearrangement joins TRBV24-1 to TRBJ2-1; D may match TRBD1 or TRBD2 (5 bases each). This CDR3 comprises 15 residues. Trimming stripped 0 bases from V and 5 bases from J, with 10 bases between. CDR1 and CDR2 (germline): KGHDR, SFDVKD.

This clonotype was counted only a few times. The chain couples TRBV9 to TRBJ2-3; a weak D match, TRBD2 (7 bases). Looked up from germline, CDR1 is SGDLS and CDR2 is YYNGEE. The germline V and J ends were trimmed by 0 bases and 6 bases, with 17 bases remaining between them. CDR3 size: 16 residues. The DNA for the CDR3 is TGTGCCAGCAGCGTAGAATTTCGAGGGGGGGCCGATACGCAGTATTTT. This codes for CASSVEFRGGADTQYF. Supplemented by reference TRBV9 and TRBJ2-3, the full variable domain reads DSGVTQTPKHLITATGQRVTLRCSPRSGDLSVYWYQQSLDQGLQFLIQYYNGEERAKGNILERFSAQQFPDLHSELNLSSLELGDSALYFCASSVEFRGGADTQYFGPGTRLTVL.

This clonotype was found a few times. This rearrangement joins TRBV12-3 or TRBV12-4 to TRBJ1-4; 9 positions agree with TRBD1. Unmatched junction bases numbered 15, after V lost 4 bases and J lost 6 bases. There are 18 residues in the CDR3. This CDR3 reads CASSSSGTGSPLDEKLFF. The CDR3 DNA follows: TGTGCCAGCAGTTCGTCCGGGACAGGGAGCCCGCTGGATGAAAAACTGTTTTTT.